The rows below give T cell receptor beta chains drawn from one sample of a study of breast tumors, draining lymph nodes, adjacent tissues. TCRdb reprocessed the multiplex PCR reads with MiXCR, giving one entry per CDR3 protein. Of about 24,000 distinct CDR3 sequences listed, 60% to 75% were seen once; the top ten hold less than 25%. The source material was tumor-adjacent breast tissue. Every receptor here comes from a female donor with breast cancer. Some clones in this sample may be carry-over from other donors' samples. Each CDR3 is given with its conserved first and last residue. Each record gives: V gene, clone size, D gene, J gene, CDR3 DNA, CDR3 protein. The D gene is left open where the match is weak. Some rows have no size entry. The others give once, few or many, or a class for an expanded clone.

TRBV7-9	-	-	TRBJ2-3	TGTGCCAGCAGCGAGTCAGGCTCAGATACGCAGTATTTT	CASSESGSDTQYF
TRBV20-1	-	-	TRBJ2-1	TGCAGTGCTAGGTTAGTTGTTGAGCAGTTCTTC	CSARLVVEQFF
TRBV9	many	TRBD2	TRBJ2-7	TGTGCCAGCAGCGTATCACTAGCGGGGAATGAGCAGTACTTC	CASSVSLAGNEQYF
TRBV24-1	medium-sized	TRBD1	TRBJ2-2	TGTGCCACCAGTGACCCTGGGACAGGGTTGAACGGGGAGCTGTTTTTT	CATSDPGTGLNGELFF
TRBV28	many	-	TRBJ2-2	TGTGCCAGCAGCCCGACCACGGTATTAGCCACCGGGGAGCTGTTTTTT	CASSPTTVLATGELFF
TRBV10-1	-	-	TRBJ2-3	TGCGCCAGCAGTCAAAGCACAGACACGCAGTATTTT	CASSQSTDTQYF
TRBV5-1	-	-	TRBJ2-2	TGCGCCAGCAGCTTGGCTGGGTCGGACACCGGGGAGCTGTTTTTT	CASSLAGSDTGELFF
TRBV3-1	hyperexpanded	TRBD1	TRBJ1-6	TGTGCCAGCAGCCAGGGGCAGGGGGATTCACCCCTCCACTTT	CASSQGQGDSPLHF
TRBV6-5	-	-	TRBJ1-5	TGTGCCAGCAGTCCTACAGGGAGCAATCAGCCCCAGCATTTT	CASSPTGSNQPQHF
TRBV19	once	-	TRBJ2-2	TGTGCCAGTAGTATAAAGGCAGGGGACACCGGGGAGCTGTTTTTT	CASSIKAGDTGELFF
TRBV29-1	-	TRBD1	TRBJ2-1	TGCAGCGCTCGTACAGGGGATGAGCAGTTCTTC	CSARTGDEQFF
TRBV15	once	-	TRBJ2-1	TGTGCCACCAGCAGCCGAGGGCTAGTTGGGAATGAGCAGTTCTTC	CATSSRGLVGNEQFF
TRBV6-1	few	-	TRBJ2-3	TGTGCCAGCAGTGAAGGTGGCTTTATTAGCACAGATACGCAGTATTTT	CASSEGGFISTDTQYF
TRBV20-1	once	TRBD2	TRBJ2-1	TGCAGTGCGTGCTCTACTAGCGGGAGACACAATGAGCAGTTCTTC	CSACSTSGRHNEQFF
TRBV20-1	-	TRBD2	TRBJ2-3	TGCAGTGCTAGAGCCAAACTAGCGGGAGGGCTATATACGCAGTATTTT	CSARAKLAGGLYTQYF
TRBV4-1	-	TRBD1	TRBJ2-1	TGCGCCAGCAGCCATAATACAGGGGGCTCGAGGAATGAGCAGTTCTTC	CASSHNTGGSRNEQFF
TRBV7-2	-	-	TRBJ2-7	TGTGCCAGCAGCTCTCTCTACGAGCAGTACTTC	CASSSLYEQYF
TRBV9	medium-sized	-	TRBJ2-1	TGTGCCAGCAGCCACCACCGTGGCGGGGATCGGGGTTACAATGAGCAGTTCTTC	CASSHHRGGDRGYNEQFF
TRBV5-4	-	-	TRBJ2-2	TGTGCCAGCAGCTTGGCCAACCGGGGTACCGGGGAGCTGTTTTTT	CASSLANRGTGELFF
TRBV28	-	-	TRBJ1-2	TGTGCCAGCAGTTTAAGTAGAAGATCTGGCTACGCCTTC	CASSLSRRSGYAF
TRBV19	-	TRBD2	TRBJ2-7	TGTGCCAGTAGTCCCTCTATGACTAGCGGGAGGATTGGAGGGACCTACGAGCAGTACTTC	CASSPSMTSGRIGGTYEQYF
TRBV28	-	TRBD1	TRBJ2-6	TGTGCCAGCAGTCCCCGGACAGGGAAGGATCTAGCGGTCCTGACTTTC	CASSPRTGKDLAVLTF